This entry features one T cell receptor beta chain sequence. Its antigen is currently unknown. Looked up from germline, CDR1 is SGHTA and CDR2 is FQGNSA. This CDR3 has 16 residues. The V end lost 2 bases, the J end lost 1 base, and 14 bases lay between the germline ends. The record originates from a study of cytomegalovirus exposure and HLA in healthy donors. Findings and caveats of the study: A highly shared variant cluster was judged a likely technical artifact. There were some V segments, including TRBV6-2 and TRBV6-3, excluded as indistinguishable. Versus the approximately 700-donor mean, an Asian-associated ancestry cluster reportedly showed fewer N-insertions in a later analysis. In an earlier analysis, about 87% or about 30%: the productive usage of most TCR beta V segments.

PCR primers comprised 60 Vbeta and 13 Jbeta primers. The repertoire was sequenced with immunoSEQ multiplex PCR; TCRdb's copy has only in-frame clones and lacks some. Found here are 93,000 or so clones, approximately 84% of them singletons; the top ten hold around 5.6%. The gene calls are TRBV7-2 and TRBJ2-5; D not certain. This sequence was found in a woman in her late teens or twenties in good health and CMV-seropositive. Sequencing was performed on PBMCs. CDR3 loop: CASSLRGYQPQETQYF. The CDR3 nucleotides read TGTGCCAGCAGCTTAAGAGGATACCAGCCCCAAGAGACCCAGTACTTC.